The present entry profiles one T cell receptor beta chain with its context. The CDR3 length is 15 residues. Germline loops: CDR1 SGHVS, CDR2 FNYEAQ. V lost 5 bases, J lost 3 bases, and 6 bases stayed unmatched. Repertoires were generated with immunoSEQ multiplex PCR, while TCRdb's copy carries only in-frame clones and drops some. The table lists about 69,000 clones, 75% to 95% of them singletons. These data are taken from a study of OX40 agonist ivuxolimab in advanced cancers. Study summary: Earlier treatment with anti-PD-1, anti-PD-L1 or anti-CTLA-4 was permitted, and under 50% had received some.

The clonotype originates from an adult with an advanced solid tumor such as melanoma, head and neck, liver or kidney cancer. The chain recombines TRBV7-6 with TRBJ1-3; 8 bases line up with TRBD1. The sample consisted of CD4+ or CD8+ T cells sorted from blood, taken in a trial of the OX40 agonist ivuxolimab. The CDR3, as DNA: TGTGCCAGCAGCGGCGGGACAGGCCTTGGAAACACCATATATTTT. Encoded protein: CASSGGTGLGNTIYF.